The clone carrying this T cell receptor beta chain was counted ten times or more. Its matching antigen is unknown. The lymph nodes were axillary draining lymph nodes from breast cancer patients. TCRdb recomputed calls from the multiplex PCR reads with MiXCR, one row per CDR3 protein. Of about 89,000 distinct CDR3 sequences listed, more than 25% were seen once; the top ten hold over 7.5%. The trim removed 5 bases at V and 4 bases at J, leaving 12 bases unmatched. The germline V gene encodes CDR1 LNHDA and CDR2 SQIVND (reference sequence). The CDR3 consists of 17 residues. This record comes from a study of breast tumors, draining lymph nodes, adjacent tissues. Study-wide points: Data fit most tumor T cells coming from lymph node, expanding in tumor. Compared with lymph nodes, tumors were less diverse; compared with nontumor tissue, more.

Material for sequencing was axillary lymph node tissue. The J gene is TRBJ1-3, the V gene TRBV19; the match to TRBD1 covers 9 bases. The clonotype was recovered from a female donor with breast cancer. Some clones in this sample may be carry-over from other donors' samples. CDR3 coding DNA: TGTGCCAGTAGTTCCGGACGGGGACAGGGTACAGGAAACACCATATATTTT. Protein sequence: CASSSGRGQGTGNTIYF.